This T cell receptor (beta chain) was identified in a study of identical twins. General study points: Potential partial confounding of zero-insertion analyses by invariant MAIT and iNKT cells was noted. Reduced insertions were recorded for abundant cord blood beta clonotypes, with no such pattern in memory repertoires.

MiXCR, run by TCRdb on the 5' RACE reads, gives a single entry per CDR3 protein. The data show 400,000 to 500,000 distinct CDR3 sequences, 14% seen once. With regard to this clonotype: As yet, its antigen is unknown.

Looked up from germline, CDR1 is DFQATT and CDR2 is SNEGSKA (reference sequence). V lost 2 bases and J lost 6; bases outside the gene matches: 11. This CDR3 has 16 residues. The data also belong to a second study, concerning yellow fever vaccine responses in identical twins.

The chain employs TRBV20-1 and TRBJ2-1; 9 bases match TRBD2. The receptor comes from a woman between 18 and 29 years old in good health. The sequenced sample was CD4+ T cells sorted from blood. The CDR3 is CSARSHSGGLSNEQFF. DNA of the CDR3: TGCAGTGCTAGATCCCATAGCGGGGGACTGAGCAATGAGCAGTTCTTC.